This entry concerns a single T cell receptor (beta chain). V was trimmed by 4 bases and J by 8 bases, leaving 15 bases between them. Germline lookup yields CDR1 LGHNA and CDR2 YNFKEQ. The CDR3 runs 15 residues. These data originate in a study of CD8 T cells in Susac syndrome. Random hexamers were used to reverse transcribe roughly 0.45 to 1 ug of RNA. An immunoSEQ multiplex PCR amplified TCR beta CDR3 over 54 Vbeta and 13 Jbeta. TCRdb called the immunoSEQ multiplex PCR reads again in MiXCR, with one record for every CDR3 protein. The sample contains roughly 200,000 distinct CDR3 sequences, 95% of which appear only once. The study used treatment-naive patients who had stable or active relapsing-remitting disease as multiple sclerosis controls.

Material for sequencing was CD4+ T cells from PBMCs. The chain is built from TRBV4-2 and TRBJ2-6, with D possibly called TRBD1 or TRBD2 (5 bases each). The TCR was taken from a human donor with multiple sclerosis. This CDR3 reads CASSLASQGTNVLTF. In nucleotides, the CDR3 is TGTGCCAGCAGCCTAGCGTCGCAGGGAACCAACGTCCTGACTTTC.